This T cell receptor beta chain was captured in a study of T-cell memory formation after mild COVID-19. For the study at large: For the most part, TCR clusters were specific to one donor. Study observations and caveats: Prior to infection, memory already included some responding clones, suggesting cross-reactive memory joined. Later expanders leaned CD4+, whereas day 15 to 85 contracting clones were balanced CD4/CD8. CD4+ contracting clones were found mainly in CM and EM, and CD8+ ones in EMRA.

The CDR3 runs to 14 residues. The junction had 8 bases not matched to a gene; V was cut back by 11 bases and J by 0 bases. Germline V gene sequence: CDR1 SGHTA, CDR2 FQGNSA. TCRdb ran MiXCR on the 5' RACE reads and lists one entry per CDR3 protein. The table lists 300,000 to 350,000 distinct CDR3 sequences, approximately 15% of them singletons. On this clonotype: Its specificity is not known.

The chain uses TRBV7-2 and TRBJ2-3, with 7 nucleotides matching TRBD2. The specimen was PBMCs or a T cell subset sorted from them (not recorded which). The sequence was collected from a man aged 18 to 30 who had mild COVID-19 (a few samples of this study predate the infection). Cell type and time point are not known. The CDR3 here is CAGGGLKSTDTQYF. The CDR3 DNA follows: TGTGCCGGGGGGGGTTTAAAGAGCACAGATACGCAGTATTTT.